Included here is one T cell receptor (beta chain) sequence, with context. In germline, CDR1 is SGHVS, CDR2 FQNEAQ. Between the trimmed V and J ends, which lost 1 base and 3 bases, there was a span of 6 bases. The CDR3 loop spans 13 amino acids. Authors' processing steps: Estimated nucleated cell counts came from reference gene primer amplification. Assay used: immunoSEQ multiplex PCR; TCRdb lists only in-frame clones, some missing. V, J and clone size reflect that table, while D and trimming were determined from the DNA. The data contain about 120,000 clones, 90% of them singletons. These data come from a study of blood T cell repertoires in COVID-19. Whole-study context: T cells, B-cell-depleted T cells, or PBMCs supplied cDNA or gDNA.

Seattle-derived patients entered the study during active infection and were followed longitudinally. Input material: peripheral blood. The V call is TRBV7-8, the J call TRBJ1-2; TRBD1 might be the D (5 bases). The source of this sequence is an older woman with COVID-19, enrolled during active disease. CDR3 DNA: TGTGCCAGCAGCTTAGGGGGGGACTATGGCTACACCTTC. As protein: CASSLGGDYGYTF.